A selection of T cell receptor beta chains follows, all from one sample in a study of blood T cell repertoires in COVID-19. Assay used: immunoSEQ multiplex PCR; TCRdb lists only in-frame clones, some missing. The table includes around 100,000 clones, 75% to 95% detected once. Sequencing was performed on peripheral blood. The source is a man aged 50 to 59 with acute or convalescent COVID-19. Each CDR3 is given with its conserved first and last residue. Each record gives: V gene, J gene, D gene, clone size, CDR3 protein, CDR3 DNA. D genes are given only for firm matches. A clone size is listed for some rows: how often the clone was seen (once, few, many), or a class if it is expanded.

V: TRBV12-3/TRBV12-4
J: TRBJ1-1
D: TRBD1
size: .
CDR3: CASNPTGGPEAFF
DNA: TGTGCCAGCAATCCTACAGGGGGCCCTGAAGCTTTCTTT

V: TRBV7-8
J: TRBJ1-2
D: TRBD1
size: .
CDR3: CASSSTGTGRNGYTF
DNA: TGTGCCAGCAGCTCCACCGGGACAGGGAGGAATGGCTACACCTTC

V: TRBV7-2
J: TRBJ1-1
D: TRBD1
size: .
CDR3: CASSHGTGGRTEAFF
DNA: TGTGCCAGCAGCCACGGGACAGGGGGCAGGACTGAAGCTTTCTTT

V: TRBV10-3
J: TRBJ2-1
D: TRBD2
size: .
CDR3: CAISPLAGWGNEQFF
DNA: TGTGCCATCAGTCCACTAGCGGGTTGGGGTAATGAGCAGTTCTTC

V: TRBV7-2
J: TRBJ1-2
D: TRBD1
size: .
CDR3: CASSLTRTGGFYGYTF
DNA: TGTGCCAGCAGCTTAACTCGTACAGGGGGGTTCTATGGCTACACCTTC

V: TRBV21-1
J: TRBJ2-3
D: .
size: once
CDR3: CASSKEEANTDTQYF
DNA: TGTGCCAGCAGCAAAGAGGAGGCCAACACAGATACGCAGTATTTT

V: TRBV28
J: TRBJ1-3
D: .
size: .
CDR3: CASSTTGGNTIYF
DNA: TGTGCCAGCAGCACGACGGGAGGAAACACCATATATTTT

V: TRBV24-1
J: TRBJ1-1
D: TRBD1
size: once
CDR3: CATSAGGNTEAFF
DNA: TGTGCCACCAGTGCAGGGGGCAACACTGAAGCTTTCTTT

V: TRBV11-3
J: TRBJ2-7
D: .
size: .
CDR3: CASSSPVSYEQYF
DNA: TGTGCCAGCAGCTCCCCAGTTTCCTACGAGCAGTACTTC

V: TRBV5-1
J: TRBJ1-1
D: .
size: .
CDR3: CASSSPLGEAQLNTEAFF
DNA: TGCGCCAGCAGCTCCCCGTTAGGAGAGGCCCAACTGAACACTGAAGCTTTCTTT

V: TRBV7-9
J: TRBJ2-3
D: TRBD1
size: .
CDR3: CASSPGTGGRTDTQYF
DNA: TGTGCCAGCAGCCCAGGGACAGGGGGCCGCACAGATACGCAGTATTTT

V: TRBV19
J: TRBJ2-5
D: .
size: .
CDR3: CASSIRGSGETQYF
DNA: TGTGCCAGTAGTATACGGGGGAGTGGAGAGACCCAGTACTTC

V: TRBV19
J: TRBJ2-5
D: .
size: .
CDR3: CASSMGRAETQYF
DNA: TGTGCCAGTAGTATGGGCAGGGCGGAGACCCAGTACTTC

V: TRBV13
J: TRBJ2-1
D: TRBD2
size: .
CDR3: CASSRRFFGTSGSSEQFF
DNA: TGTGCCAGCAGCCGTCGATTTTTCGGGACTAGCGGGAGCTCTGAGCAGTTCTTC

V: TRBV6-4
J: TRBJ2-3
D: TRBD2
size: .
CDR3: CASSVTSGSTDTQYF
DNA: TGTGCCAGCAGTGTGACTAGCGGGAGCACAGATACGCAGTATTTT

V: TRBV9
J: TRBJ2-3
D: .
size: .
CDR3: CASSVRVTDTQYF
DNA: TGTGCCAGCAGCGTTAGAGTGACAGATACGCAGTATTTT

V: TRBV13
J: TRBJ2-7
D: TRBD2
size: .
CDR3: CASAGRRAGDSYEQYF
DNA: TGTGCCAGCGCAGGGAGAAGGGCGGGGGACTCCTACGAGCAGTACTTC

V: TRBV27
J: TRBJ2-5
D: .
size: .
CDR3: CASRSVGGGGYETQYF
DNA: TGTGCCAGCAGATCGGTCGGAGGGGGCGGATACGAGACCCAGTACTTC

V: TRBV5-1
J: TRBJ1-2
D: TRBD1
size: .
CDR3: CASSSTIDREYGYTF
DNA: TGCGCCAGCAGCTCCACGATCGACAGGGAGTATGGCTACACCTTC

V: TRBV24-1
J: TRBJ2-5
D: .
size: once
CDR3: CATSDSTRMETQYF
DNA: TGTGCCACCAGTGACTCGACTAGAATGGAGACCCAGTACTTC

V: TRBV7-9
J: TRBJ1-3
D: .
size: .
CDR3: CASSLGANSGNTIYF
DNA: TGTGCCAGCAGCTTAGGAGCCAACTCTGGAAACACCATATATTTT

V: TRBV5-1
J: TRBJ2-5
D: TRBD1
size: .
CDR3: CASSFRGTGDQETQYF
DNA: TGCGCCAGCAGCTTTAGGGGGACAGGGGACCAAGAGACCCAGTACTTC

V: TRBV3-1/TRBV3-2
J: TRBJ1-2
D: .
size: once
CDR3: CASSPRGPGDPNYGYTF
DNA: TGTGCCAGCAGCCCGCGGGGGCCAGGAGATCCTAACTATGGCTACACCTTC

V: TRBV18
J: TRBJ2-1
D: .
size: once
CDR3: CASSPRTTSSSYNEQFF
DNA: TGTGCCAGCTCACCACGGACAACTAGCTCGTCCTACAATGAGCAGTTCTTC

V: TRBV18
J: TRBJ2-5
D: .
size: .
CDR3: CASSPPAETQYF
DNA: TGTGCCAGCTCACCACCGGCAGAGACCCAGTACTTC

V: TRBV30
J: TRBJ2-7
D: .
size: once
CDR3: CAWGEGGYYEQYF
DNA: TGTGCCTGGGGTGAGGGCGGGTACTACGAGCAGTACTTC

V: TRBV6-6
J: TRBJ2-7
D: TRBD1
size: .
CDR3: CASSYSTTGGAYEQYF
DNA: TGTGCCAGCAGTTACTCGACGACAGGGGGCGCCTACGAGCAGTACTTC

V: TRBV5-1
J: TRBJ2-7
D: .
size: .
CDR3: CASSLERGRRGSYEQYF
DNA: TGCGCCAGCAGCTTGGAACGGGGGAGAAGAGGATCCTACGAGCAGTACTTC

V: TRBV5-1
J: TRBJ2-1
D: TRBD1
size: .
CDR3: CASSYTPDRGFNEQFF
DNA: TGCGCCAGCAGCTACACCCCGGACAGGGGGTTCAATGAGCAGTTCTTC

V: TRBV7-6
J: TRBJ1-2
D: .
size: once
CDR3: CASSLGTGNYGYTF
DNA: TGTGCCAGCAGCTTAGGAACAGGGAACTATGGCTACACCTTC

V: TRBV6-5
J: TRBJ2-1
D: .
size: .
CDR3: CASTSRGTYNEQFF
DNA: TGTGCCAGCACTTCACGGGGGACCTACAATGAGCAGTTCTTC

V: TRBV7-8
J: TRBJ2-1
D: TRBD2
size: once
CDR3: CASSLAWKREGQSYNEQFF
DNA: TGTGCCAGCAGCTTAGCGTGGAAGCGGGAGGGCCAGTCTTACAATGAGCAGTTCTTC